This T cell receptor beta chain was observed in a study of cytomegalovirus exposure and HLA in healthy donors. As regards this clone: What it binds is unknown.

Findings and limits, study-wide: After further analysis at a later stage, 16,951 TCR beta sequences were associated with HLA alleles at 0.05 false discovery rate.

Both 60 Vbeta primers and 13 Jbeta primers went into the PCR. Here immunoSEQ multiplex PCR was the method, and the copy in TCRdb shows in-frame clones only, minus some. The data hold 75,000 to 95,000 clones, with approximately 60% observed a single time. Sequenced: PBMCs. This clonotype was sampled from a woman between 45 and 60 years old in good health and CMV-seropositive.

The CDR3 coding sequence is TGTGCCTGGAATCAAGGTAGCGGGGGTAGCTCCTACAATGAGCAGTTCTTC. It translates to CAWNQGSGGSSYNEQFF. This chain uses TRBV30 with TRBJ2-1; 9 nucleotides match TRBD2. This CDR3 region has 17 residues. From germline, CDR1 is GTSNPN and CDR2 SVGIG (reference sequence). V trimming: 4 bases; J trimming: 0 bases; junction bases outside the gene matches: 10. The variable domain in full, completed from reference TRBV30 and TRBJ2-1, reads SQTIHQWPATLVQPVGSPLSLECTVEGTSNPNLYWYRQAAGRGLQLLFYSVGIGQISSEVPQNLSASRPQDRQFILSSKKLLLSDSGFYLCAWNQGSGGSSYNEQFFGPGTRLTVL.